Listed below are T cell receptor beta chains from one sample, sequenced in a study of blood T cell repertoires in COVID-19. Clones were sequenced by immunoSEQ multiplex PCR, and TCRdb holds only the in-frame ones, with some missing. The sample has under 300,000 clones; roughly 88% are singletons. The sequencing input was PBMCs or T cells enriched from blood (not recorded which). The receptors come from a woman between 40 and 55 years old who had been exposed to COVID-19. Both conserved end residues are part of each CDR3. A D gene is named only where the DNA matches it firmly. A row's size may be missing; if present it is once, few, many or a size class.

v_call	clone_size	j_call	d_call	cdr3_nt	cdr3_aa
TRBV2	NA	TRBJ1-2	NA	TGTGCCAGCAGTGAAGTACGAGGCCCCTATGGCTACACCTTC	CASSEVRGPYGYTF
TRBV7-3	NA	TRBJ1-1	NA	TGTGCCAGCAGCTTACTAGGGGGACTGAACACTGAAGCTTTCTTT	CASSLLGGLNTEAFF
TRBV2	NA	TRBJ2-4	TRBD2	TGTGCCAGCAGTGACGCGGGAGTGGTAAGAAACATTCAGTACTTC	CASSDAGVVRNIQYF
TRBV6-2/TRBV6-3	NA	TRBJ2-3	TRBD1	TGTGCCAGCAGTTACTCGACGAAGGGACAGGGGATCACAGATACGCAGTATTTT	CASSYSTKGQGITDTQYF
TRBV5-8	NA	TRBJ1-1	TRBD1	TGTGCCAGCAGCTCCGTGAGACAGGGGGAGAACACTGAAGCTTTCTTT	CASSSVRQGENTEAFF
TRBV6-2/TRBV6-3	NA	TRBJ1-5	TRBD1	TGTGCCAGCAGTTACTCGAGGGGGCCCGAATCAAATAGCAATCAGCCCCAGCATTTT	CASSYSRGPESNSNQPQHF
TRBV7-2	NA	TRBJ1-6	NA	TGTGCCAGCAGCTTAAGCTCGAGCAATAATTCACCCCTCCACTTT	CASSLSSSNNSPLHF
TRBV5-8	NA	TRBJ1-4	NA	TGTGCCAGCAGCTTGGTTCGGGAAAAACTGTTTTTT	CASSLVREKLFF
TRBV28	NA	TRBJ1-3	NA	TGTGCCAGCACAGTCGACACGGCTAGAAACACCATATATTTT	CASTVDTARNTIYF
TRBV29-1	once	TRBJ1-1	TRBD1	TGCAGCGTTGCCACAGGGGGAGGGGCTGAAGCTTTCTTT	CSVATGGGAEAFF
TRBV6-2/TRBV6-3	NA	TRBJ2-5	NA	TGTGCCAGCAGTTACCCTAGTGTGTTCCAGTACTTC	CASSYPSVFQYF
TRBV28	NA	TRBJ1-5	NA	TGTGCCAGCAGAACAGGAGGGTTAGTTCAGCCCCAGCATTTT	CASRTGGLVQPQHF
TRBV10-3	once	TRBJ2-2	TRBD2	TGTGCCATCAGCCAGGGACTAGCGGGAGACGGTCGAGCCGGGGAGCTGTTTTTT	CAISQGLAGDGRAGELFF
TRBV4-1	NA	TRBJ2-7	TRBD2	TGCGCCAGCAGCCAAGATGGCCCCGGACTAGCGGGCGAGCAGTACTTC	CASSQDGPGLAGEQYF
TRBV7-3	NA	TRBJ2-7	TRBD2	TGTGCCAGCAGCTTAAGTGCGGGAGGGGAGCAGTACTTC	CASSLSAGGEQYF
TRBV6-5	NA	TRBJ2-7	NA	TGTGCCAGCACCAGGGGCTACGAGCAGTACTTC	CASTRGYEQYF
TRBV4-3	NA	TRBJ1-4	NA	TGCGCCAGCAGCCAAGAGAGAGCAGGGTCGGGTGAAAAACTGTTTTTT	CASSQERAGSGEKLFF
TRBV10-3	NA	TRBJ2-2	TRBD2	TGTGCCATCAGTGAGTCACCTTGGGCGGGAGGCCGTACCGGGGAGCTGTTTTTT	CAISESPWAGGRTGELFF
TRBV5-5	NA	TRBJ1-6	TRBD1	TGTGCCAGCAGCTCGACCGGGACAGGGAGCTCCTATAATTCACCCCTCCACTTT	CASSSTGTGSSYNSPLHF
TRBV27	NA	TRBJ2-5	TRBD2	TGTGCCAGCACCGCCTTGGGTAGCGGGGGGACCCAGTACTTC	CASTALGSGGTQYF
TRBV5-4	NA	TRBJ1-1	NA	TGTGCAGCTGGGAGGCGCGGTACGACTGAAGCTTTCTTT	CAAGRRGTTEAFF
TRBV4-2	few	TRBJ2-2	NA	TGTGCCAGCAGCCAAGCGGGGGGCGGGATAACCGGGGAGCTGTTTTTT	CASSQAGGGITGELFF
TRBV19	NA	TRBJ1-2	NA	TGTGCCAGTACCTCCGACAGGATCCCTATGTCCTATGGCTACACCTTC	CASTSDRIPMSYGYTF
TRBV29-1	once	TRBJ2-7	NA	TGCAGCGTTGGCGGAGCTGACGAGCAGTACTTC	CSVGGADEQYF
TRBV7-6	NA	TRBJ2-1	TRBD2	TGTGCCAGCAGCTTAGTAGCGGGAGGGATGGATGAGCAGTTCTTC	CASSLVAGGMDEQFF
TRBV6-5	once	TRBJ2-3	TRBD1	TGTGCCAGCAGTACAGGGGGCTTCCGCCCAGATACGCAGTATTTT	CASSTGGFRPDTQYF
TRBV7-3	NA	TRBJ2-6	TRBD1	TGTGCCAGCAGCTTATCCAGGGGGCGCGGGGCCAACGTCCTGACTTTC	CASSLSRGRGANVLTF
TRBV9	few	TRBJ1-6	NA	TGTGCCAGCAGCGTAGAGGTCAGGGATAATTCACCCCTCCACTTT	CASSVEVRDNSPLHF
TRBV5-3	NA	TRBJ1-5	NA	TGTGCCAGAAGAGCGAATCAGCCCCAGCATTTT	CARRANQPQHF
TRBV6-4	NA	TRBJ2-7	NA	TGTGCCAGCAGTGACGTCAGGAACAGTACCCACGAGCAGTACTTC	CASSDVRNSTHEQYF
TRBV12-3/TRBV12-4	NA	TRBJ1-2	NA	TGTGCCAGCAGCACGGGGTTCGGTGGCTACACCTTC	CASSTGFGGYTF
TRBV28	NA	TRBJ2-5	TRBD2	TGTGCCAGCAGTCCTAGCGGGAGGGGGCAAGAGACCCAGTACTTC	CASSPSGRGQETQYF
TRBV9	NA	TRBJ2-5	TRBD2	TGTGCCCGCAGCGTAGGGGCCGGGGGGGCTGTACGGACCCAGTACTTC	CARSVGAGGAVRTQYF
TRBV16	NA	TRBJ1-4	NA	TGTGCCAGCAGCCAATTTTCCGGTAATGAAAAACTGTTTTTT	CASSQFSGNEKLFF
TRBV29-1	NA	TRBJ1-2	NA	TGCAGCGTTGCCTCCGCGGACTATGGCTACACCTTC	CSVASADYGYTF
TRBV5-4	NA	TRBJ2-5	NA	TGTGCCAGCAGCTTGGGGAGTCCGCATGCGGGGCCCGGGGAGACCCAGTACTTC	CASSLGSPHAGPGETQYF
TRBV25-1	NA	TRBJ2-3	TRBD1	TGTGCCAGCAGACCCGGGACAGGGTCCCCCACAGATACGCAGTATTTT	CASRPGTGSPTDTQYF
TRBV21-1	NA	TRBJ2-3	NA	TGTGCCAGCAGCCAAACGAGGGGAGGGGTAAATACGCAGTATTTT	CASSQTRGGVNTQYF
TRBV5-6	NA	TRBJ2-3	TRBD2	TGTGCCAGCAGCTTGGGCGGGGGTTCCCGCACAGATACGCAGTATTTT	CASSLGGGSRTDTQYF
TRBV2	NA	TRBJ1-5	NA	TGTGCCAGCACCAGAAACAATCAGCCCCAGCATTTT	CASTRNNQPQHF
TRBV19	NA	TRBJ2-1	NA	TGTGCCAGTAGTATACCAGGGTGGACAGACAATGAGCAGTTCTTC	CASSIPGWTDNEQFF
TRBV4-3	NA	TRBJ1-5	NA	TGCGCCAGCAGCCACGGGGTGGGTCAGCCCCAGCATTTT	CASSHGVGQPQHF